The 10 T cell receptor beta chains given below trace back to one sample, sequenced in a study of cytomegalovirus exposure and HLA in healthy donors. The PCR ran on 60 Vbeta and 13 Jbeta primers. Libraries were prepared by immunoSEQ multiplex PCR; TCRdb keeps only in-frame clonotypes and omits some of them. Of 150,000 or so clones in the sample, 73% were seen once. Sequences were obtained from PBMCs. The receptors here all came from a woman younger than 30 in good health and CMV-seronegative.

The chain combines TRBV20-1 with TRBJ2-5; 9 bases fit TRBD2. The CDR3 loop spans 10 amino acids. The germline CDR1 and CDR2 sequences are DFQATT and SNEGSKA (reference sequence). As DNA, the CDR3 is TGCGCGGGGGGGCAAGAGACCCAGTACTTC. As protein: CAGGQETQYF.

This clone came up a few times. V usage is TRBV7-9 and J usage is TRBJ2-5; 13 positions match TRBD2. J was trimmed by 4 bases and V by 11 bases; bases with no gene match: 7. The CDR3 loop spans 14 amino acids. Germline V gene lookup returns CDR1 SEHNR and CDR2 FQNEAQ (reference sequence). The CDR3 nucleotides are TGTGCCGGAACTAGCGGGGGGGCCGGAGAGACCCAGTACTTC. It yields the protein CAGTSGGAGETQYF.

This clone was seen only a few times. The chain recombines TRBV5-1 with TRBJ2-2, with 14 bases that match TRBD2. With V trimmed by 6 bases and J by 4 bases, 8 bases remained unmatched. The CDR3 sequence is 17 residues long. Germline lookup yields CDR1 SGHRS and CDR2 YFSETQ. The CDR3: CASTETSGGASTGELFF. DNA for the CDR3: TGCGCCAGCACCGAGACTAGCGGGGGGGCCAGCACCGGGGAGCTGTTTTTT.

This clone was observed a handful of times. This chain links TRBV19 with TRBJ1-1; unclear D gene. V lost 10 bases and J lost 5, with 11 bases in between. The V gene's germline CDR1 is LNHDA and CDR2 SQIVND (reference sequence). This CDR3 is built from 11 residues. Written as DNA, the CDR3 is TGTGCCACCCCCCCGCGAACTGAAGCTTTCTTT. Residues: CATPPRTEAFF.

The chain uses TRBV30 and TRBJ2-3, with D possibly TRBD2 on 6 matching bases. The CDR3 contains 15 residues. Per the germline V gene, CDR1 is GTSNPN and CDR2 is SVGIG (reference sequence). V lost 0 bases and J lost 3, with 13 bases in between. As DNA, the CDR3 is TGTGCCTGGAGTGTATTCGGGAGACTGACAGATACGCAGTATTTT. Translated: CAWSVFGRLTDTQYF.

This clone was recorded a few times. The gene calls are TRBV19 and TRBJ1-4, with D tentatively TRBD1 (5 bases). V shed 6 bases and J shed 7 bases, with 12 bases lying between them. CDR1 and CDR2 from the germline V gene are LNHDA and SQIVND (reference sequence). The CDR3 loop spans 13 amino acids. The CDR3, as DNA: TGTGCCAGTAGCTCGACAGACCGTGAAAAACTGTTTTTT. Translating it yields CASSSTDREKLFF.

This chain connects TRBV18 to TRBJ1-4, with D hard to call. Germline assignment: CDR1 KGHSH and CDR2 LQKENI. The CDR3 is made up of 15 amino acids. Trimming removed 4 bases at V and 0 bases at J, with 9 bases between. The chain's CDR3 is CASSLQFATNEKLFF. The CDR3 bases are TGTGCCAGCTCACTTCAGTTTGCAACTAATGAAAAACTGTTTTTT.

This clone turned up a few times. The chain links TRBV5-5 to TRBJ1-1; a weak D match, TRBD1 (5 bases). Trimming pared 3 bases from V and 1 base from J, leaving 7 bases between. Germline CDR1 SGHKS, CDR2 YYEKEE (reference sequence). This CDR3 spans 13 amino acids. The CDR3 DNA reads as TGTGCCAGCAGCTGGGGCTCGAACACTGAAGCTTTCTTT. The encoded protein is CASSWGSNTEAFF.

This clone was detected once. The V and J genes are TRBV11-2 and TRBJ1-1; no definite D call. The V end was cut by 1 base, the J end by 4 bases, with 7 bases between. This CDR3 spans 13 amino acids. Germline CDR1 reads SGHAT; CDR2 reads FQNNGV. CDR3 in amino acids: CASSLGFGTEAFF. CDR3 bases: TGTGCCAGCAGCTTAGGGTTCGGCACTGAAGCTTTCTTT.

This clone occurred once. The genes are TRBV27 and TRBJ1-1, with TRBD1 matching 7 bases. V shed 5 bases, J shed 0 bases, and the junction held 12 bases outside the gene matches. CDR3 size: 17 residues. Looked up from germline, CDR1 is MNHEY and CDR2 is SMNVEV (reference sequence). This chain's CDR3 is CASSPTGAARMNTEAFF. In nucleotides, the CDR3 is TGTGCCAGCAGTCCTACAGGGGCCGCTCGTATGAACACTGAAGCTTTCTTT.